A selection of T cell receptor beta chains follows, all from one sample in a study of cytomegalovirus exposure and HLA in healthy donors. Method: immunoSEQ multiplex PCR; TCRdb's copy keeps in-frame clones and lacks some. The sample lists around 170,000 clones; around 86% were seen once. Sequenced: PBMCs. These receptors originate from a man aged 35 to 55 in good health and CMV-seropositive. Each CDR3 is given with its conserved first and last residue. D genes are given only for firm matches. Size is stated for part of the rows, as once, few or many counts, or as a class when the clone is expanded.

v_gene	d_gene	abundance	j_gene	CDR3nt	CDR3aa
TRBV19	.	.	TRBJ1-1	TGTGCCAGTAGAAAAACTCAACAGGGGAACACTGAAGCTTTCTTT	CASRKTQQGNTEAFF
TRBV11-2	TRBD1	.	TRBJ2-4	TGTGCCAGCAGCTTAGGAGGTTGGCAGGGGGCGGCCAAAAACATTCAGTACTTC	CASSLGGWQGAAKNIQYF
TRBV4-3	TRBD1	.	TRBJ1-2	TGCGCCAGCAGCAGGACAGGGAATGATGGCTACACCTTC	CASSRTGNDGYTF
TRBV7-9	.	.	TRBJ1-5	TGTGCCAGCAGCTTATGGCCGCAGCCCCAGCATTTT	CASSLWPQPQHF
TRBV19	.	.	TRBJ2-7	TGTGCCAGTAGTATACAAGGGGGATACGAGCAGTACTTC	CASSIQGGYEQYF
TRBV7-8	.	once	TRBJ2-5	TGTGCCAGCAGCTCACGAGAGGGGCGGGGGCCCTCGGAGACCCAGTACTTC	CASSSREGRGPSETQYF
TRBV7-3	.	.	TRBJ2-7	TGTGCCAGCAGCTTAGGACTCAACTACGAGCAGTACTTC	CASSLGLNYEQYF
TRBV7-8	.	.	TRBJ2-1	TGTGCCAGCAGCCGCGAGGGCGGTACCTACAATGAGCAGTTCTTC	CASSREGGTYNEQFF
TRBV28	.	.	TRBJ2-7	TGTGCCAGCAGTTTATGGGACTCTAGGAGCTCCTACGAGCAGTACTTC	CASSLWDSRSSYEQYF
TRBV20-1	.	.	TRBJ2-1	TGCAGTGCCCAGGGATCGGGGGTGCGGTTCTTC	CSAQGSGVRFF
TRBV11-1	.	.	TRBJ2-1	TGTGCCAGCAGCTTAGACGGGGTATCCTACAATGAGCAGTTCTTC	CASSLDGVSYNEQFF
TRBV5-4	.	.	TRBJ2-2	TGTGCCAGCAGCTTGTCGTCCACCGGGGAGCTGTTTTTT	CASSLSSTGELFF
TRBV7-2	TRBD1	.	TRBJ2-5	TGTGCCAGCAGCGTAGACGGGACAGGCGAAGAGACCCAGTACTTC	CASSVDGTGEETQYF
TRBV15	.	.	TRBJ2-7	TGTGCCACCAGCAGAGATAACGTCCAGTCGTACTTC	CATSRDNVQSYF
TRBV7-9	TRBD2	.	TRBJ2-2	TGTGCCGGACAAAGTGGGGGGGCGAACACCGGGGAGCTGTTTTTT	CAGQSGGANTGELFF
TRBV28	.	.	TRBJ2-7	TGTGCCAGCAGTTTAGAAGGGGGCTACGAGCAGTACTTC	CASSLEGGYEQYF
TRBV10-3	.	few	TRBJ2-1	TGTGCCACCGGGGACGGCCGCTTTGGAGGGGAGCAGTTCTTC	CATGDGRFGGEQFF
TRBV28	TRBD1	.	TRBJ1-1	TGTGCCAGCAGAAGACAGGGCATCACTGAAGCTTTCTTT	CASRRQGITEAFF
TRBV14	.	.	TRBJ1-1	TGTGCCAGCTCCGGGGGTGGAACTGAAGCTTTCTTT	CASSGGGTEAFF
TRBV10-2	TRBD1	.	TRBJ2-7	TGCGCCAGCAGTGAGTATGTGACAGGGGGTCGCGAGCAGTACTTC	CASSEYVTGGREQYF
TRBV4-3	.	.	TRBJ1-4	TGCGCCAGCAGCCAAGCGGCGGGGGGGGTACTGTTTTTT	CASSQAAGGVLFF
TRBV7-9	TRBD1	.	TRBJ2-5	TGTGCCAGCAGCGACCCGGGACAGGGGGCCGGTGAGACCCAGTACTTC	CASSDPGQGAGETQYF
TRBV12-5	TRBD1	.	TRBJ2-5	TGTGCTAGTGCCGCCAAGGGGACAGGGCTTGAGACCCAGTACTTC	CASAAKGTGLETQYF
TRBV27	.	once	TRBJ2-5	TGTGCCAGCAGTTTACGGCAGGACCAAGAGACCCAGTACTTC	CASSLRQDQETQYF
TRBV28	.	.	TRBJ2-7	TGTGCCAGCAGTTTCTTAACGGCAGGCTACGAGCAGTACTTC	CASSFLTAGYEQYF
TRBV30	TRBD1	.	TRBJ2-7	TGTGCCTGGAGTATGGTGACAGGGGTCGAGCAGTACTTC	CAWSMVTGVEQYF
TRBV7-2	.	.	TRBJ1-1	TGTGCCAGCAGCTCAGACAGGCCTGAAGCTTTCTTT	CASSSDRPEAFF
TRBV5-4	TRBD2	few	TRBJ2-1	TGTGCCAGTCATTTTAGCGGGGGGTACTACAATGAGCAGTTCTTC	CASHFSGGYYNEQFF
TRBV29-1	TRBD1	.	TRBJ1-2	TGCAGCGTCGGCGGGACAGGTGGCTACACCTTC	CSVGGTGGYTF
TRBV29-1	TRBD1	.	TRBJ1-1	TGCAGCGTTAACCGGGACAGAAGGCTCACTGAAGCTTTCTTT	CSVNRDRRLTEAFF
TRBV5-6	TRBD1	.	TRBJ2-5	TGTGCCAGCAGCTCGTGGGGGACAGGGATAATACGGGAGACCCAGTACTTC	CASSSWGTGIIRETQYF
TRBV5-6	TRBD1	once	TRBJ1-5	TGTGCCAGCAGCTCTTCGGACAGGGACAATCAGCCCCAGCATTTT	CASSSSDRDNQPQHF
TRBV7-8	.	.	TRBJ1-5	TGTGCCAGCAGCTTAGCTTTCCTCGAGACAGTAGGCAATCAGCCCCAGCATTTT	CASSLAFLETVGNQPQHF
TRBV6-6	.	.	TRBJ2-7	TGTGCCAGCAGTTACGCTAATATAGGGGGATACGAGCAGTACTTC	CASSYANIGGYEQYF
TRBV5-4	TRBD2	.	TRBJ2-5	TGTGCCAGCAGCTCCGGGACTAGCGGGGGCCGATCGGAGACCCAGTACTTC	CASSSGTSGGRSETQYF
TRBV28	.	.	TRBJ1-2	TGTGCCAGCAGCGGAAGTGGGGGGGCTGGTGGCTACACCTTC	CASSGSGGAGGYTF
TRBV18	.	.	TRBJ2-2	TGTGCCAGCTCACCATTATCCAGGGCGGACACCGGGGAGCTGTTTTTT	CASSPLSRADTGELFF
TRBV4-3	.	few	TRBJ2-4	TGCGCCAGCAGCCAAGTTGGGATCGGGGGGCAGGACATTCAGTACTTC	CASSQVGIGGQDIQYF
TRBV30	.	.	TRBJ1-6	TGTGCCTGGAGTAGCGTCCGGGAGTCAGCGTCTTCACCCCTCCACTTT	CAWSSVRESASSPLHF
TRBV29-1	TRBD1	.	TRBJ1-2	TGCAGCACATTCGGACAGGGAGGCTATGGCTACACCTTC	CSTFGQGGYGYTF
TRBV29-1	.	.	TRBJ1-5	TGCAGCGTTGTAGAGATGGGCGCAGGGAGCAATCAGCCCCAGCATTTT	CSVVEMGAGSNQPQHF